This is a list of T cell receptor beta chains from one sample in a study of shared clonotypes between healthy human individuals. TCRdb keeps only in-frame clones here, not all; method: immunoSEQ multiplex PCR. The sample carries some 2,000,000 clones, 90% to 95% recorded once. The specimen was naive CD4+ T cells sorted from blood. These receptors all come from a man between 18 and 29 years old in good health. Each CDR3 is given with its conserved first and last residue. The D gene is left open where the match is weak. Rows may omit the clone size; those that give it use once, few, many or a size class.

.	TRBD2	TRBV19	TRBJ2-2	TGTGCCAGTAGTCCCGGGACTAGCGGGGCCACCGGGGAGCTGTTTTTT	CASSPGTSGATGELFF
.	TRBD1	TRBV10-1	TRBJ1-4	TGCGCCAGCAGTTGGGACAGATCTAATGAAAAACTGTTTTTT	CASSWDRSNEKLFF
.	TRBD1	TRBV5-1	TRBJ2-3	TGCGCCAGCAGCTTAGTTACAGGGGCCACAGATACGCAGTATTTT	CASSLVTGATDTQYF
.	TRBD1	TRBV19	TRBJ1-6	TGTGCCAGTAGTATCGGACAGGGGAAATTGGTTTCACCCCTCCACTTT	CASSIGQGKLVSPLHF
.	TRBD1	TRBV10-1	TRBJ2-5	TGCGCCAGCAGTGAGTCGACAGGGGGCGTAGAGACCCAGTACTTC	CASSESTGGVETQYF
.	.	TRBV2	TRBJ1-5	TGTGCCAGCAGTGCTCATGTTCAGCCCCAGCATTTT	CASSAHVQPQHF
.	TRBD1	TRBV2	TRBJ2-2	TGTGCCAGCAAGGGACAGGCGGGCAGAGGGGAGCTGTTTTTT	CASKGQAGRGELFF
.	TRBD1	TRBV4-3	TRBJ2-7	TGCGCCAGCAGCCAAGACCCGGGACAGGCCTACTACGAGCAGTACTTC	CASSQDPGQAYYEQYF
.	TRBD2	TRBV6-5	TRBJ2-1	TGTGCCAGCAGGGCGGGCGGGAGAACGAGTGAGCAGTTCTTC	CASRAGGRTSEQFF
.	.	TRBV7-9	TRBJ2-1	TGTGCCAGCAGCCTTTCGGGGGAGTGGGTCAATGAGCAGTTCTTC	CASSLSGEWVNEQFF
.	TRBD1	TRBV9	TRBJ1-2	TGTGCCAGCAGCGTAGACGGGGGACAGGAGATCTCTTCTTATGGCTACACCTTC	CASSVDGGQEISSYGYTF
.	.	TRBV6-5	TRBJ1-4	TGTGCCAGCAGTTCAACTAATGAAAAACTGTTTTTT	CASSSTNEKLFF
.	.	TRBV5-6	TRBJ2-3	TGTGCCAGCAGCTTGCTCGGACGGGGATCTAGCACAGATACGCAGTATTTT	CASSLLGRGSSTDTQYF
.	TRBD1	TRBV11-2	TRBJ2-5	TGTGCCAGCAGCTCCTCAGGACAGGGCACATACCAAGAGACCCAGTACTTC	CASSSSGQGTYQETQYF
.	.	TRBV19	TRBJ2-6	TGTGCCAGTAGTGCCAACCCCGGGGCCAACGTCCTGACTTTC	CASSANPGANVLTF
.	.	TRBV27	TRBJ1-1	TGTGCCAGCAGTTCCGCTGCCGGCAGGGGTATGAACACTGAAGCTTTCTTT	CASSSAAGRGMNTEAFF
.	.	TRBV2	TRBJ1-5	TGTGCCAGCAGTCGGACAGTGCCGCCCCAGCCCCAGCATTTT	CASSRTVPPQPQHF
.	.	TRBV10-3	TRBJ2-7	TGTGCCATCAGTGATGGCAGGTTCTCCTACGAGCAGTACTTC	CAISDGRFSYEQYF
.	.	TRBV6-5	TRBJ2-7	TGTGCCAGCAGTTACGGCCAGGGCTCCTACGAGCAGTACTTC	CASSYGQGSYEQYF
.	TRBD1	TRBV4-1	TRBJ2-7	TGCGCCAGCAGCCAAACATCGACAGGGAACTCCTACGAGCAGTACTTC	CASSQTSTGNSYEQYF
once	TRBD1	TRBV4-3	TRBJ1-5	TGCGCCAGCAGCCAAGATCACACCCGGGACAGGGGTAATCAGCCCCAGCATTTT	CASSQDHTRDRGNQPQHF
.	.	TRBV6-5	TRBJ2-7	TGTGCCAGCACTCTACGCTCAGCTGGGGTCTACGAGCAGTACTTC	CASTLRSAGVYEQYF
.	.	TRBV28	TRBJ2-7	TGTGCCAGCGGAAGGGTTAAGTACTTC	CASGRVKYF
.	.	TRBV10-3	TRBJ1-1	TGTGCCATCAGTGAAATAGGGGCTACTGAAGCTTTCTTT	CAISEIGATEAFF
.	TRBD2	TRBV10-3	TRBJ2-7	TGTGCCATCAGTGATAGCGGGTCCCCCTACGAGCAGTACTTC	CAISDSGSPYEQYF
.	.	TRBV6-5	TRBJ2-2	TGTGCCAGCAGTTACTCGAATAGGGCGAACACCGGGGAGCTGTTTTTT	CASSYSNRANTGELFF
.	.	TRBV18	TRBJ1-1	TGTGCCAGCTCACCCCAACGGCAGAACACTGAAGCTTTCTTT	CASSPQRQNTEAFF
.	.	TRBV18	TRBJ2-7	TGTGCCAGCTCACCGTCACGGACAGCCTACGAGCAGTACTTC	CASSPSRTAYEQYF
.	.	TRBV5-1	TRBJ2-1	TGCGCCAGCAGCTTCGCTGTGTCGAGAGGTGGGAATGAGCAGTTCTTC	CASSFAVSRGGNEQFF
.	TRBD2	TRBV7-2	TRBJ2-2	TGTGCCAGCAGCTTAGTGGCGGGAGGGAAAACCGGGGAGCTGTTTTTT	CASSLVAGGKTGELFF
once	.	TRBV18	TRBJ1-1	TGTGCCAGCTCACCTAGCGAAGGGGGCACTGAAGCTTTCTTT	CASSPSEGGTEAFF